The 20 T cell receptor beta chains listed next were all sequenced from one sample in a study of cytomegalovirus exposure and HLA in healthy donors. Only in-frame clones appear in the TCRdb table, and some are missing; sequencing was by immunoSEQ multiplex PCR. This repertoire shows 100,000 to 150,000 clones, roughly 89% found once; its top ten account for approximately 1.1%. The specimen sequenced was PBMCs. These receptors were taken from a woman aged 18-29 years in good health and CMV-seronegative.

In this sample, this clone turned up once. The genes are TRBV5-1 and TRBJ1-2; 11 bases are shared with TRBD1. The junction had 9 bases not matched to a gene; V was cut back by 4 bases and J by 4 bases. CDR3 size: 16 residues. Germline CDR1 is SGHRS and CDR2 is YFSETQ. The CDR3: CASSTDSGTGGYGYTF. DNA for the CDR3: TGCGCCAGCAGCACGGACTCCGGGACAGGGGGCTATGGCTACACCTTC.

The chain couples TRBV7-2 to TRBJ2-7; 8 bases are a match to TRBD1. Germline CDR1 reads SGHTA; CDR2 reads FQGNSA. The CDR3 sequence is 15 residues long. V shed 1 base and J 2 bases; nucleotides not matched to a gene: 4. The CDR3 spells CASSLGAGGAYEQYF. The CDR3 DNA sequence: TGTGCCAGCAGCTTAGGAGCAGGGGGCGCCTACGAGCAGTACTTC.

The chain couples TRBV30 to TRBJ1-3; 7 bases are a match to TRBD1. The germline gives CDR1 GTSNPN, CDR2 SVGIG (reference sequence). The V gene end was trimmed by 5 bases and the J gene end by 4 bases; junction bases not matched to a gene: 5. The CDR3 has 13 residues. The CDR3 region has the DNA TGTGCCTGGGGAGGGGGCACGGGAAACACCATATATTTT. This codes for CAWGGGTGNTIYF.

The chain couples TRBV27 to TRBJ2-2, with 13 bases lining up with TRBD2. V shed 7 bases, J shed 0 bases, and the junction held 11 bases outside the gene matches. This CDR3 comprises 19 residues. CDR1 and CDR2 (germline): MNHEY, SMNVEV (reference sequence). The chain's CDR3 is CASTLSPGLAGPNTGELFF. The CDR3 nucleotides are TGTGCCAGCACCCTCTCCCCGGGACTAGCGGGGCCGAACACCGGGGAGCTGTTTTTT.

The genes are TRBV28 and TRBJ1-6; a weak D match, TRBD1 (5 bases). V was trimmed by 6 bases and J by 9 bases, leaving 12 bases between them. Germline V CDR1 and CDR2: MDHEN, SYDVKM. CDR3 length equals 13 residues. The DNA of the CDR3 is TGTGCCAGCAGAGACAGTCTAGGTTCACCCCTCCACTTT. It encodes CASRDSLGSPLHF.

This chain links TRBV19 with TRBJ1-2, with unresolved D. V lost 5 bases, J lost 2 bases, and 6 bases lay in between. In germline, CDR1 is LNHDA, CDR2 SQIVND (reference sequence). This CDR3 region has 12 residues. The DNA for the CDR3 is TGTGCCAGTAGTGCCCGGAACTATGGCTACACCTTC. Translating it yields CASSARNYGYTF.

The CDR3 loop reads CASSLSGGPNIQYF. The CDR3 DNA reads TGTGCCAGCAGCTTATCGGGAGGGCCAAACATTCAGTACTTC. The chain has TRBV5-8 and TRBJ2-4; 8 nucleotides line up with TRBD2. The CDR3 contains 14 residues. After removal of 2 bases from V and 6 bases from J, the junction contained 4 bases not matched to a gene. Germline V gene data show CDR1 as SGHTS and CDR2 as YDEGEE.

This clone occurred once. This CDR3 is CASSARRAEGYTF. The CDR3 DNA is TGTGCCAGCAGTGCTCGGAGAGCGGAGGGCTACACCTTC. The rearrangement links TRBV6-1 to TRBJ1-2; D is unclear. The V and J ends lost 4 bases and 8 bases respectively, with 14 bases between them. The CDR3 spans 13 residues. Germline V gene lookup returns CDR1 MNHNS and CDR2 SASEGT.

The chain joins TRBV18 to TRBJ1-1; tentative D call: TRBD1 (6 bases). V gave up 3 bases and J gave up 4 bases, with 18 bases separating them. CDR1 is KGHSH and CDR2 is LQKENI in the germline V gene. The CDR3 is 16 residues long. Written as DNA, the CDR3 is TGTGCCAGCTCACCCTTACAGGGTCGGGGGGGCACTGAAGCTTTCTTT. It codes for CASSPLQGRGGTEAFF.

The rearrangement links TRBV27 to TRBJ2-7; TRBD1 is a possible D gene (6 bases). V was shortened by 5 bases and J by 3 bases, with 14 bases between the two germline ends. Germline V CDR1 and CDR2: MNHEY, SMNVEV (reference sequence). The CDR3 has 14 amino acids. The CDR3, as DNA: TGTGCCAGCAGTGCCACAGGGTCGGTCTACGAGCAGTACTTC. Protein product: CASSATGSVYEQYF.

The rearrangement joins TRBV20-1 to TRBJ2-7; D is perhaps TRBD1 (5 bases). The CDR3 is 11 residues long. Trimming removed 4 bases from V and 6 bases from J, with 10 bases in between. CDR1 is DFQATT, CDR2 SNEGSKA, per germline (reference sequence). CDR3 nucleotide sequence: TGCAGTGCTACAGGGAAGGGCGAGCAGTACTTC. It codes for CSATGKGEQYF.

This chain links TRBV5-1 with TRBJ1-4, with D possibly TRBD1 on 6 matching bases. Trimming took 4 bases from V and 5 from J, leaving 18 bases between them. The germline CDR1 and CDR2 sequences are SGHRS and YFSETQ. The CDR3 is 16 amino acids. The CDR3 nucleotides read TGCGCCAGCAGCGAGCACACAGGGCAGCCCAATGAAAAACTGTTTTTT. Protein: CASSEHTGQPNEKLFF.

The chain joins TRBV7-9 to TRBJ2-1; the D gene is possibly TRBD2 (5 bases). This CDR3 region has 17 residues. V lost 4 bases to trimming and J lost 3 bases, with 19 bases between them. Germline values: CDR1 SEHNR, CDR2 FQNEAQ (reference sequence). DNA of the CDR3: TGTGCCAGCAGCTCTAGTGGGTCGCCCGCGGGCTACAATGAGCAGTTCTTC. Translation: CASSSSGSPAGYNEQFF.

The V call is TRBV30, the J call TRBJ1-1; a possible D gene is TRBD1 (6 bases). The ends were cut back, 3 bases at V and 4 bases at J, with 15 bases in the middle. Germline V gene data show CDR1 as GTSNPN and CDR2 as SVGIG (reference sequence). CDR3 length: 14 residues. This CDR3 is CAWSGRGGGTEAFF. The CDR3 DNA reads TGTGCCTGGAGCGGCCGAGGGGGTGGCACTGAAGCTTTCTTT.

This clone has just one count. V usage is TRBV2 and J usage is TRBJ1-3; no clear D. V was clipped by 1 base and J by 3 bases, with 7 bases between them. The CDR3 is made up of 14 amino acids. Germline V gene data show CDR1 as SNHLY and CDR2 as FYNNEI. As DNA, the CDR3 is TGTGCCAGCAGTGAAGACTATATTGGAAACACCATATATTTT. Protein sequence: CASSEDYIGNTIYF.

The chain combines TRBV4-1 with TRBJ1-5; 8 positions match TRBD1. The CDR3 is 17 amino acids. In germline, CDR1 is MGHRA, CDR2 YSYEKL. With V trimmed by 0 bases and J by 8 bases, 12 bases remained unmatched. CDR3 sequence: CASSQEGGDRGRKPQHF. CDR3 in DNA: TGCGCCAGCAGCCAAGAAGGAGGCGACAGGGGTAGGAAGCCCCAGCATTTT.

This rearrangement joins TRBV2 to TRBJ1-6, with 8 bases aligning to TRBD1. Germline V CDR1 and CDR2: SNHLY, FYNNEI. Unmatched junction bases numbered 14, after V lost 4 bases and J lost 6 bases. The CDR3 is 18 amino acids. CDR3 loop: CASSVLGRGRRGNSPLHF. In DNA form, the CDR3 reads TGTGCCAGCAGTGTTTTGGGCAGGGGGCGTCGGGGTAATTCACCCCTCCACTTT.

The CDR3 reads CASRRGGAGNEQFF. CDR3 in DNA: TGTGCCAGCAGGCGGGGGGGGGCCGGCAATGAGCAGTTCTTC. J is TRBJ2-1 and V is TRBV6-1, with TRBD2 matching over 9 bases. The CDR3 spans 14 residues. CDR1 and CDR2 from the germline V gene are MNHNS and SASEGT. Trimming at V came to 6 bases and at J to 6 bases, leaving 6 bases not matched to a gene.

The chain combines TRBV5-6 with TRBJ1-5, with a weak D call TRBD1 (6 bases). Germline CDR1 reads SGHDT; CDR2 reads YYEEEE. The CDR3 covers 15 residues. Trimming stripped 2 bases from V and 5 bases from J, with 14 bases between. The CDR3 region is CASSFSRGAYQPQHF. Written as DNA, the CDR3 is TGTGCCAGCAGCTTTTCTCGGGGGGCGTATCAGCCCCAGCATTTT.

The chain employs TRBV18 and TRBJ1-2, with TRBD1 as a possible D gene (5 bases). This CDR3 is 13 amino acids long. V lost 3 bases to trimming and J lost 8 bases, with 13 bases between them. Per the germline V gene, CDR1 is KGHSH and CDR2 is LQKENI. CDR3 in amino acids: CASSPGQELGYTF. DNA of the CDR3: TGTGCCAGCTCACCGGGGCAGGAATTAGGCTACACCTTC.